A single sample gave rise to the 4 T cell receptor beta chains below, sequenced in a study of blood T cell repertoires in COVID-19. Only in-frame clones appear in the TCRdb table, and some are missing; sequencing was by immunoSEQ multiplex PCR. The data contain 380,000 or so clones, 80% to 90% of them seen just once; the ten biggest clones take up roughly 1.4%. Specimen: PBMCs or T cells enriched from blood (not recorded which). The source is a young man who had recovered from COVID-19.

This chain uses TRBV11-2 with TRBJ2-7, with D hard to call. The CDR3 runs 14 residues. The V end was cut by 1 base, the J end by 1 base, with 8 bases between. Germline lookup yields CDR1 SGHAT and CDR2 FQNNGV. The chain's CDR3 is CASSLARSSYEQYF. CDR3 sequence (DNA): TGTGCCAGCAGCTTAGCCAGGTCTTCCTACGAGCAGTACTTC.

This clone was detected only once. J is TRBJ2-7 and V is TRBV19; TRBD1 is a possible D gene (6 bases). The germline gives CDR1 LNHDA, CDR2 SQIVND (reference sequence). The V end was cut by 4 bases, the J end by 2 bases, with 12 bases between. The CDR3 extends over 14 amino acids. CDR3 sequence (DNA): TGTGCCAGTAGTAGCGGTGGGGGCACCTACGAGCAGTACTTC. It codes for CASSSGGGTYEQYF. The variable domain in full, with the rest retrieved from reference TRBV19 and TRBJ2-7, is DGGITQSPKYLFRKEGQNVTLSCEQNLNHDAMYWYRQDPGQGLRLIYYSQIVNDFQKGDIAEGYSVSREKKESFPLTVTSAQKNPTAFYLCASSSGGGTYEQYFGPGTRLTVT.

The CDR3 region is CASSSQGAGYGYTF. For the CDR3, the DNA is TGTGCCAGCAGTTCACAGGGGGCTGGCTATGGCTACACCTTC. The genes are TRBV6-2 or TRBV6-3 and TRBJ1-2; 9 bases fit TRBD1. V trimming: 4 bases; J trimming: 4 bases; junction bases outside the gene matches: 4. The CDR3 totals 14 residues. The germline V gene encodes CDR1 MNHEY and CDR2 SVGEGT.

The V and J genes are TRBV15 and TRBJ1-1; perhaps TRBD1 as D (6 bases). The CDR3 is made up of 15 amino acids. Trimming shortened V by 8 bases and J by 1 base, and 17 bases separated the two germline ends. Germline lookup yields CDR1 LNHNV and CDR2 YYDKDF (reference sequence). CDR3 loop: CATERSTGWNTEAFF. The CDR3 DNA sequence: TGTGCCACCGAAAGATCGACAGGTTGGAACACTGAAGCTTTCTTT.